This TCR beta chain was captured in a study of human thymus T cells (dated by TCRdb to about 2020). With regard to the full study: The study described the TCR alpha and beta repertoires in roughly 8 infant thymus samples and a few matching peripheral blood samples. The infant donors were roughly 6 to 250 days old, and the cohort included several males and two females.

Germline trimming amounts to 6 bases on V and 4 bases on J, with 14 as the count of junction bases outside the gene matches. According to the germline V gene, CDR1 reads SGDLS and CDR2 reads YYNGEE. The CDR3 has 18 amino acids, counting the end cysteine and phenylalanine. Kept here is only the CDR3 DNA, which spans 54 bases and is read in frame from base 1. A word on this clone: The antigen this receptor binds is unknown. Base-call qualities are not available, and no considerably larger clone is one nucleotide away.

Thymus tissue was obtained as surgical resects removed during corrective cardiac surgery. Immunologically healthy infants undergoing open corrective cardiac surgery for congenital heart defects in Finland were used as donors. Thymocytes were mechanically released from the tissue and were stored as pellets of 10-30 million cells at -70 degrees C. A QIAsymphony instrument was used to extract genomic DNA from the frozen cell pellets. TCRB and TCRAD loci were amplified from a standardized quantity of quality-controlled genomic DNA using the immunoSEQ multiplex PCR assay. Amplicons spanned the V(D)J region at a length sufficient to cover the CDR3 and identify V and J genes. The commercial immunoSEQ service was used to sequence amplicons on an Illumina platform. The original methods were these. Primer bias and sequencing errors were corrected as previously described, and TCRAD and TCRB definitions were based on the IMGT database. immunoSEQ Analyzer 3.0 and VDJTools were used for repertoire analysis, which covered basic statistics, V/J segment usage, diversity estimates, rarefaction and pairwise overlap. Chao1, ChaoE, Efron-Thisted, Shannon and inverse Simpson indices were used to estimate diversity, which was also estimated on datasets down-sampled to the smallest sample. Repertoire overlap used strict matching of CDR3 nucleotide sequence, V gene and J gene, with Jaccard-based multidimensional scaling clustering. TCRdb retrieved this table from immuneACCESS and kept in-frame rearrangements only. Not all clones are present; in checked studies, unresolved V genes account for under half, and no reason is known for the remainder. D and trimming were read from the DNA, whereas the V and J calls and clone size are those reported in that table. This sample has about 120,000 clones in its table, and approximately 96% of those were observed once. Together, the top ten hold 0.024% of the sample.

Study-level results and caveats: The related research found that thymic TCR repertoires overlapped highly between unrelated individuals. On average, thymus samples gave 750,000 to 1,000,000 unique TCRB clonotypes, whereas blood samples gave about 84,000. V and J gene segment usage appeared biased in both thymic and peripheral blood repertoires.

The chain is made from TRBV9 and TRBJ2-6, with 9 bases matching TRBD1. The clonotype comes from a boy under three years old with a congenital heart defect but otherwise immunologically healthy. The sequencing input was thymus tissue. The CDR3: CASTRPGTGFGGANVLTF. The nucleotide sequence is TGTGCCAGCACCCGTCCCGGGACAGGGTTCGGCGGGGCCAACGTCCTGACTTTC.